The 20 T cell receptor beta chains below were found in one sample sequenced in a study of CD8+CD57+ T cells in acquired aplastic anemia. Patients included in sequencing had previously demonstrated CD8+CD57+ cell expansion by flow cytometry. For CDR3 and TCR beta VDJ profiling, genomic DNA was the template used. TCRdb reprocessed the reads via MiXCR and lists one record per CDR3 protein. The sample carries about 240,000 distinct CDR3 sequences, about 44% recorded once. Sequencing was carried out using sorted CD4+, CD8+, or CD8+CD57+ T cells (not recorded which) from PBMCs. The receptors derive from a human donor with aplastic anemia.

The chain employs TRBV12-3 or TRBV12-4 and TRBJ1-1; unclear D gene. Trimming removed 7 bases from V and 9 bases from J, with 15 bases in between. This CDR3 is 12 amino acids long. The DNA of the CDR3 is TGTGCCAGCATCCAAAGTGGAATCAAAGCTTTCTTT. Its translation: CASIQSGIKAFF.

This clonotype has ten or more counts. J is TRBJ2-1 and V is TRBV9; possible D gene TRBD1, 6 bases. In germline, CDR1 is SGDLS, CDR2 YYNGEE. V gave up 0 bases and J gave up 5 bases, with 12 bases separating them. The CDR3 is 15 amino acids. CDR3 protein: CASSVGRGYHNEQFF. CDR3 in DNA: TGTGCCAGCAGCGTAGGCAGGGGTTACCACAATGAGCAGTTCTTC.

V is TRBV15 and J is TRBJ2-7, with D unresolved. Germline V CDR1 and CDR2: LNHNV, YYDKDF (reference sequence). The CDR3 runs to 14 residues. The germline V and J ends were trimmed by 3 bases and 3 bases, with 12 bases remaining between them. The CDR3 DNA sequence: TGTGCCACCAGCAGCGTAGAAGACCACTACGAGCAGTACTTC. Amino acids: CATSSVEDHYEQYF.

This clonotype was seen a handful of times. The rearrangement links TRBV20-1 to TRBJ1-2; D possibly corresponds to TRBD1 (6 bases). Trimming left V 4 bases short and J 2 bases short, with 17 bases between. Germline CDR1 reads DFQATT; CDR2 reads SNEGSKA (reference sequence). There are 15 residues in the CDR3. CDR3 residues: CSAKELGGTNYGYTF. The CDR3 coding sequence is TGCAGTGCTAAGGAGTTAGGGGGGACGAACTATGGCTACACCTTC.

DNA of the CDR3: TGTGCCAGCAGCTCCGGGACCTGGAACACCGGGGAGCTGTTTTTT. Residues: CASSSGTWNTGELFF. The rearrangement links TRBV7-9 to TRBJ2-2; D is possibly TRBD1 or TRBD2 (5 bases each). Trimming took 4 bases from V and 1 from J, leaving 10 bases between them. The CDR3 is 15 residues long. Per germline, CDR1 SEHNR and CDR2 FQNEAQ (reference sequence).

The chain couples TRBV7-9 to TRBJ1-1; TRBD1 is a possible D gene (5 bases). Germline CDR1 is SEHNR and CDR2 is FQNEAQ (reference sequence). Trimming cost V 5 bases and J 0 bases, with 13 bases left between them. The CDR3 length is 15 residues. CDR3 in amino acids: CASSIRGGVNTEAFF. CDR3 nucleotides: TGTGCCAGCAGCATTCGGGGGGGGGTGAACACTGAAGCTTTCTTT. Combining the CDR3 with reference TRBV7-9 and TRBJ1-1 gives the whole variable domain DTGVSQNPRHKITKRGQNVTFRCDPISEHNRLYWYRQTLGQGPEFLTYFQNEAQLEKSRLLSDRFSAERPKGSFSTLEIQRTEQGDSAMYLCASSIRGGVNTEAFFGQGTRLTVV.

This clonotype occurred once. V and J are TRBV2 and TRBJ2-1, with TRBD2 as a possible D gene (5 bases). The CDR3 has 13 amino acids. V was shortened by 8 bases and J by 3 bases, with 11 bases between the two germline ends. Per germline, CDR1 SNHLY and CDR2 FYNNEI. Here the CDR3 reads CASFGDFYNEQFF. CDR3 sequence (DNA): TGTGCCAGCTTCGGGGATTTCTACAATGAGCAGTTCTTC.

This clonotype was counted between two and nine times. Here the CDR3 reads CAWSEAGTEAFF. The CDR3 DNA reads TGTGCCTGGAGTGAGGCGGGCACTGAAGCTTTCTTT. The chain uses TRBV30 and TRBJ1-1; D unresolved. Trimming stripped 1 base from V and 4 bases from J, with 7 bases between. The germline CDR1 and CDR2 sequences are GTSNPN and SVGIG (reference sequence). This CDR3 contains 12 residues.

The V and J genes are TRBV4-1 and TRBJ1-2; unclear D gene. Germline values: CDR1 MGHRA, CDR2 YSYEKL. V dropped 0 bases and J dropped 2 bases, with 7 bases sitting between them. The CDR3 runs to 14 residues. CDR3 in amino acids: CASSQDQWNYGYTF. The CDR3 bases are TGCGCCAGCAGCCAAGATCAGTGGAACTATGGCTACACCTTC.

This clonotype was detected ten times or more. The CDR3 protein is CASSSYSSTNEKLFF. The CDR3 nucleotides read TGTGCCAGCAGTTCGTACAGCTCAACTAATGAAAAACTGTTTTTT. This chain uses TRBV6-5 with TRBJ1-4, with D uncertain. This CDR3 is 15 amino acids long. Germline V gene lookup returns CDR1 MNHEY and CDR2 SVGAGI. Trimming removed 4 bases from V and 0 bases from J, with 9 bases in between.

This clonotype was observed a few times. The gene calls are TRBV28 and TRBJ1-1; D is unresolved. Looked up from germline, CDR1 is MDHEN and CDR2 is SYDVKM. The CDR3 is 14 residues long. V dropped 3 bases and J dropped 5 bases, with 13 bases sitting between them. The CDR3 region is CASSLSPTRTEAFF. As DNA, the CDR3 is TGTGCCAGCAGTTTGAGCCCAACCCGGACTGAAGCTTTCTTT.

The chain couples TRBV29-1 to TRBJ1-2, with TRBD1 matching over 7 bases. Per the germline V gene, CDR1 is SQVTM and CDR2 is ANQGSEA. The CDR3 spans 14 residues. Trimming took 3 bases from V and 0 from J; bases not matched to a gene: 4. For the CDR3, the DNA is TGCAGCGTTGAGGGGACAGCGCCTAACTATGGCTACACCTTC. Its protein product is CSVEGTAPNYGYTF. Full variable domain (remainder filled in from reference TRBV29-1 and TRBJ1-2): SAVISQKPSRDICQRGTSLTIQCQVDSQVTMMFWYRQQPGQSLTLIATANQGSEATYESGFVIDKFPISRPNLTFSTLTVSNMSPEDSSIYLCSVEGTAPNYGYTFGSGTRLTVV.

The chain is built from TRBV6-5 and TRBJ1-6, with D unclear. Germline V gene sequence: CDR1 MNHEY, CDR2 SVGAGI. Trimming pared 11 bases from V and 5 bases from J, leaving 16 bases between. CDR3 length: 14 amino acids. The CDR3 region is CAASPSSNNSPLHF. CDR3 nucleotide sequence: TGTGCCGCCTCTCCGAGCTCAAATAATTCACCCCTCCACTTT.

The sample holds many counts of this clonotype. This chain links TRBV2 with TRBJ1-5; 9 bases match TRBD1. Germline V gene lookup returns CDR1 SNHLY and CDR2 FYNNEI. After removal of 6 bases from V and 1 base from J, the junction contained 13 bases not matched to a gene. There are 18 residues in the CDR3. Here the CDR3 reads CASSEGAWTGVSNQPQHF. The CDR3 DNA follows: TGTGCCAGCAGCGAGGGTGCATGGACAGGGGTCAGCAATCAGCCCCAGCATTTT.

This clonotype has just a few counts. V is TRBV10-3 and J is TRBJ2-5; 10 bases map to TRBD2. Per the germline V gene, CDR1 is ENHRY and CDR2 is SYGVKD. V shed 6 bases and J 3 bases; nucleotides not matched to a gene: 4. This CDR3 has 14 residues. The CDR3 reads CAIRSGLAEETQYF. CDR3 coding DNA: TGTGCCATCAGATCAGGACTAGCGGAAGAGACCCAGTACTTC.

This clonotype was recorded at least ten times. The chain has TRBV6-5 and TRBJ1-1; TRBD1 matches 7 bases. In germline, CDR1 is MNHEY, CDR2 SVGAGI. The CDR3 totals 13 residues. Trimming cost V 6 bases and J 2 bases; bases outside gene matches: 3. CDR3 sequence reads: CASRTGPNTEAFF. The DNA for the CDR3 is TGTGCCAGCAGGACAGGGCCTAACACTGAAGCTTTCTTT.

Remarks on this clonotype: This may arise from a read error, as a much more abundant clone is one base away. Because the CDR3 is missing its conserved closing phenylalanine or tryptophan, this is likely a read error. The chain employs TRBV9 and TRBJ2-3, with D perhaps matching TRBD1 or TRBD2 (5 bases each). The germline CDR1 and CDR2 sequences are SGDLS and YYNGEE. Trimming removed 4 bases at V and 2 bases at J, with 32 bases between. This CDR3 comprises 21 residues. The CDR3 loop is CASSPSTKPNRLGDITDTQYL. DNA of the CDR3: TGTGCCAGCAGCCCGTCGACTAAGCCAAACCGTCTGGGGGATATCACAGATACGCAGTATCTT.

V and J are TRBV2 and TRBJ1-4, with a weak D call TRBD1 (6 bases). The J call may be incorrect, as the DNA end agrees better with TRBJ2-2. The CDR3 runs to 14 residues. Looked up from germline, CDR1 is SNHLY and CDR2 is FYNNEI. The CDR3 loop is CAVLGTKNTGELFF. In DNA form, the CDR3 reads TGTGCCGTTCTAGGGACAAAGAACACCGGGGAGCTGTTTTTT.

This chain uses TRBV29-1 with TRBJ2-7, with D tentatively TRBD1 or TRBD2 (7 bases each). V was clipped by 6 bases and J by 2 bases, with 17 bases between them. The CDR3 covers 14 residues. Per germline, CDR1 SQVTM and CDR2 ANQGSEA. CDR3 nucleotides: TGCAGCGTCCAGGCGCAGGGGGGGACCTACGAGCAGTACTTC. Amino acids: CSVQAQGGTYEQYF.

As to this clonotype: Being one base from a much bigger clone, this may be a read error. The chain recombines TRBV5-5 with TRBJ1-2; D remains unclear. Germline CDR1 SGHKS, CDR2 YYEKEE (reference sequence). This CDR3 is 14 amino acids long. The CDR3 nucleotides are TGTGCCAGCAGCTTGGACAGAATTAACTATGGCTACGCCTTC. This encodes CASSLDRINYGYAF.